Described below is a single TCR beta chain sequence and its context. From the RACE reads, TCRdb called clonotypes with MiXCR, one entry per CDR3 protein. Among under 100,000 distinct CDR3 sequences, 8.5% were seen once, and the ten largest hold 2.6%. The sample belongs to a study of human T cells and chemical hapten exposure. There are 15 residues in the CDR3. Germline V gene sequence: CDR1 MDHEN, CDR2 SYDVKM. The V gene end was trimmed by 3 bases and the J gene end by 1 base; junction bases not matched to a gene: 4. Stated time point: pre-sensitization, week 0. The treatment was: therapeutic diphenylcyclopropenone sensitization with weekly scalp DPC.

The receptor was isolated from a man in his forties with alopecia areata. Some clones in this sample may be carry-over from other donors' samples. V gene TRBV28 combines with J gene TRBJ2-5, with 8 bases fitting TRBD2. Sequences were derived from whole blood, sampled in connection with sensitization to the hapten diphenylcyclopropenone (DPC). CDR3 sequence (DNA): TGTGCCAGCAGTTTGTCAGCGGGGGTCCAAGAGACCCAGTACTTC. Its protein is CASSLSAGVQETQYF.